This entry is about one T cell receptor beta chain. The data belong to a study of blood T cell repertoires in COVID-19. The overall study: From the United States, Italy and Spain came samples of acute and convalescent COVID-19. In each case, the material was cDNA or gDNA derived from T cells, B-cell-depleted T cells, or PBMCs.

Participants spanned ages about 18 to 100 years and resided in fewer than 30 US areas. Participant-reported clinical history was the basis for cohort assignment. TCRdb's copy holds only in-frame clones and misses some; the assay was immunoSEQ multiplex PCR. The sample holds more than 200,000 clones, roughly 86% seen once. This TCR was recovered from a woman aged 25-40 years with acute COVID-19. The specimen was PBMCs or T cells enriched from blood (not recorded which).

The CDR3 region is CASSVESRAETQYF. The DNA for the CDR3 is TGTGCCAGCAGCGTAGAATCCAGGGCAGAGACCCAGTACTTC. J is TRBJ2-5 and V is TRBV9; D is perhaps TRBD1 (5 bases). The germline gives CDR1 SGDLS, CDR2 YYNGEE. The CDR3 covers 14 residues. Trimming removed 0 bases at V and 4 bases at J, with 10 bases between.